The 3 T cell receptor beta chains presented below share a single source sample, sequenced in a study of T cell repertoires in cytomegalovirus infection. TCRdb independently ran MiXCR on the reads; one entry per CDR3 protein. The repertoire consists of 75,000 to 100,000 distinct CDR3 sequences, with approximately 30% occurring once and the leading ten covering 65% to 75%. The antigens of these receptors remain unknown. This specimen consisted of CD8+ T cells from cultured PBMCs, obtained from culture after CMV antigen stimulation. Receptors were obtained from a human donor in good health (CMV status not recorded). Some clones in this sample may be carry-over from other donors' samples.

V usage is TRBV19 and J usage is TRBJ1-1; D is undetermined. CDR3 length: 13 amino acids. Germline V gene lookup returns CDR1 LNHDA and CDR2 SQIVND (reference sequence). V dropped 7 bases and J dropped 0 bases, with 9 bases sitting between them. CDR3 bases: TGTGCCAGTAAGGGAGAAATGAACACTGAAGCTTTCTTT. It encodes CASKGEMNTEAFF. Drawing the rest from reference TRBV19 and TRBJ1-1, the complete variable domain is DGGITQSPKYLFRKEGQNVTLSCEQNLNHDAMYWYRQDPGQGLRLIYYSQIVNDFQKGDIAEGYSVSREKKESFPLTVTSAQKNPTAFYLCASKGEMNTEAFFGQGTRLTVV.

This clonotype was recorded a few times. The rearrangement links TRBV4-1 to TRBJ2-4, with 9 bases lining up with TRBD1. This CDR3 has 15 residues. Germline V gives CDR1 MGHRA, CDR2 YSYEKL. J lost 8 bases, V lost 0 bases, and 5 bases had no gene match. This CDR3 reads CASSQETGGRDIQYF. CDR3 bases: TGCGCCAGCAGCCAAGAAACAGGGGGCCGGGACATTCAGTACTTC.

V usage is TRBV9 and J usage is TRBJ2-7; 11 positions agree with TRBD1. The germline V gene encodes CDR1 SGDLS and CDR2 YYNGEE. This CDR3 has 16 amino acids. J lost 2 bases, V lost 0 bases, and 4 bases had no gene match. CDR3 DNA: TGTGCCAGCAGCGTAGCGGGGACAGGGGGTGCCTACGAGCAGTACTTC. It encodes CASSVAGTGGAYEQYF.